The 23 T cell receptor beta chains reported below all come from one sample, sequenced in a study of technical replicates of blood from a few donors. Sequencing was performed with immunoSEQ multiplex PCR; in TCRdb, only in-frame clones are kept and a portion is missing. The data contain more than 65,000 clones, around 94% of them singletons. Sequencing was carried out using T cells isolated from PBMCs. The receptors shown here come from a human donor in good health.

The gene calls are TRBV7-9 and TRBJ1-2, with 12 nucleotides matching TRBD1. The length of the CDR3 is 17 residues. The germline CDR1 and CDR2 sequences are SEHNR and FQNEAQ (reference sequence). V shed 5 bases and J 6 bases; nucleotides not matched to a gene: 13. CDR3 coding DNA: TGTGCCAGCAGCACCCGGGACAGGGGGCTTGAGAGGGATGGCTACACCTTC. The encoded protein is CASSTRDRGLERDGYTF.

The genes are TRBV27 and TRBJ2-7; 10 bases fit TRBD1. V shed 4 bases and J 0 bases; nucleotides not matched to a gene: 3. CDR1 MNHEY and CDR2 SMNVEV come from the germline V gene (reference sequence). The CDR3 consists of 15 residues. The CDR3 loop is CASSSGTGASYEQYF. For the CDR3, the DNA is TGTGCCAGCAGTTCCGGGACAGGGGCCTCCTACGAGCAGTACTTC.

This rearrangement joins TRBV7-2 to TRBJ2-3; 9 bases match TRBD2. The germline CDR1 and CDR2 sequences are SGHTA and FQGNSA. This CDR3 is built from 15 residues. V lost 2 bases and J lost 4; bases outside the gene matches: 4. Written as DNA, the CDR3 is TGTGCCAGCAGCTTAAGAACTAGCGGGTCAGATACGCAGTATTTT. It yields the protein CASSLRTSGSDTQYF.

This chain joins TRBV28 and TRBJ2-2; TRBD1 matches 10 bases. V dropped 8 bases and J dropped 8; count of bases not matched to a gene: 8. There are 14 residues in the CDR3. Germline V lookup: CDR1 MDHEN, CDR2 SYDVKM. The DNA for the CDR3 is TGTGCCAGCTCGGGACAGGGGTTTTTGGGGGAGCTGTTTTTT. Its protein is CASSGQGFLGELFF. Drawing the rest from reference TRBV28 and TRBJ2-2, the complete variable domain is DVKVTQSSRYLVKRTGEKVFLECVQDMDHENMFWYRQDPGLGLRLIYFSYDVKMKEKGDIPEGYSVSREKKERFSLILESASTNQTSMYLCASSGQGFLGELFFGEGSRLTVL.

For the CDR3, the DNA is TGCGCCAGCAGTGCCTATAGCAATCAGCCCCAGCATTTT. Its translation is CASSAYSNQPQHF. The V call is TRBV10-1, the J call TRBJ1-5; no clear D gene. V was pared by 4 bases and J by 0 bases, with 4 bases between. Looked up from germline, CDR1 is WNHNN and CDR2 is SYGVQD (reference sequence). This CDR3 contains 13 residues.

V and J are TRBV7-6 and TRBJ2-5; TRBD2 agrees at 10 bases. From germline, CDR1 is SGHVS and CDR2 FNYEAQ. The CDR3 contains 17 residues. The ends lost 0 bases at V and 3 bases at J; junction bases unmatched: 7. The CDR3 DNA is TGTGCCAGCAGCTTAGCGGCCCCAGGACTAGCGGAAGAGACCCAGTACTTC. Translating it yields CASSLAAPGLAEETQYF.

This chain uses TRBV2 with TRBJ1-6; maybe TRBD1 (5 bases). Trimming stripped 7 bases from V and 7 bases from J, with 17 bases between. The CDR3 is 15 residues long. Germline V gives CDR1 SNHLY, CDR2 FYNNEI. The DNA of the CDR3 is TGTGCCAGCACCAAAGAGCAGGGTAGGAATTCACCCCTCCACTTT. Encoded protein: CASTKEQGRNSPLHF.

This clone was seen a few times. The chain joins TRBV4-2 to TRBJ1-1, with D unclear. Trimming pared 1 base from V and 7 bases from J, leaving 7 bases between. CDR1 and CDR2 (germline): LGHNA, YNFKEQ. The CDR3 length is 12 residues. CDR3 loop: CASSQAAVEAFF. Here the CDR3 DNA reads TGTGCCAGCAGCCAAGCAGCGGTTGAAGCTTTCTTT.

The chain employs TRBV6-4 and TRBJ1-5; 7 nucleotides agree with TRBD1. The CDR3 spans 14 residues. Germline V gene sequence: CDR1 MRHNA, CDR2 SNTAGT. The junction had 7 bases not matched to a gene; V was cut back by 4 bases and J by 7 bases. The CDR3 nucleotides are TGTGCCAGCAGTGTCAGGGGGGACAGCCAGCCCCAGCATTTT. Protein product: CASSVRGDSQPQHF.

The chain joins TRBV29-1 to TRBJ2-3, with 10 bases fitting TRBD2. This CDR3 has 19 residues. The junction had 16 bases not matched to a gene; V was cut back by 4 bases and J by 0 bases. From germline, CDR1 is SQVTM and CDR2 ANQGSEA. CDR3 DNA sequence: TGCAGCGTTGGTCCCGGACTAGCGGTTCTTCCCCGGAGCACAGATACGCAGTATTTT. As protein: CSVGPGLAVLPRSTDTQYF.

V and J are TRBV12-5 and TRBJ2-2, with D maybe TRBD2 (6 bases). Trimming removed 0 bases at V and 0 bases at J, with 14 bases between. The CDR3 totals 18 residues. Germline V lookup: CDR1 LGHNT, CDR2 FRNRAP. CDR3: CASGLVQSGEANTGELFF. The DNA of the CDR3 is TGTGCTAGTGGTTTGGTCCAGTCGGGGGAAGCGAACACCGGGGAGCTGTTTTTT.

The chain uses TRBV9 and TRBJ2-1; 7 nucleotides align to TRBD2. The CDR3 has 18 residues. V lost 0 bases, J lost 4 bases, and 13 bases stayed unmatched. Germline V lookup: CDR1 SGDLS, CDR2 YYNGEE. The CDR3 DNA reads as TGTGCCAGCAGCGTAGCTACCTTCGGGTCGGGGGGATACAATGAGCAGTTCTTC. It encodes CASSVATFGSGGYNEQFF.

V gene TRBV7-3 combines with J gene TRBJ2-5; TRBD1 might be the D (5 bases). Trimming removed 3 bases at V and 3 bases at J, with 8 bases between. CDR3 size: 13 residues. Germline CDR1 reads SGHTA; CDR2 reads FQGTGA. The CDR3 spells CASSFVGEETQYF. The CDR3 coding sequence is TGTGCCAGCAGCTTTGTAGGGGAAGAGACCCAGTACTTC. Complete variable domain (other parts from reference TRBV7-3 and TRBJ2-5): GAGVSQTPSNKVTEKGKYVELRCDPISGHTALYWYRQSLGQGPEFLIYFQGTGAADDSGLPNDRFFAVRPEGSVSTLKIQRTERGDSAVYLCASSFVGEETQYFGPGTRLLVL.

The genes are TRBV4-1 and TRBJ1-1, with D uncertain. Germline CDR1 and CDR2: MGHRA and YSYEKL. V was shortened by 1 base and J by 6 bases, with 15 bases between the two germline ends. The CDR3 extends over 15 amino acids. The CDR3 nucleotides are TGCGCCAGCAGCCAAGGGTTCGGCTGGAGGGCTGAAGCTTTCTTT. It yields the protein CASSQGFGWRAEAFF.

The sample holds one count of this clone. This chain joins TRBV4-1 and TRBJ1-1; possibly TRBD1 for D (6 bases). V gave up 2 bases and J gave up 5 bases, with 9 bases separating them. Germline CDR1 reads MGHRA; CDR2 reads YSYEKL. The CDR3 sequence is 13 residues long. The CDR3 bases are TGCGCCAGCAGCCAATCAGGGGAAACTGAAGCTTTCTTT. Translating it yields CASSQSGETEAFF.

The gene calls are TRBV18 and TRBJ1-1; possibly TRBD1 for D (6 bases). V lost 3 bases and J 2 bases, leaving 10 bases between the germline ends. Germline-derived CDR1 and CDR2 are KGHSH and LQKENI. The CDR3 covers 14 residues. CDR3 protein: CASSPLDRNTEAFF. CDR3 nucleotide sequence: TGTGCCAGCTCACCGCTGGACAGAAACACTGAAGCTTTCTTT.

The J gene is TRBJ2-5, the V gene TRBV28; TRBD2 agrees at 10 bases. V lost 3 bases to trimming and J lost 5 bases; unmatched junction nucleotides: 9. In germline, CDR1 is MDHEN, CDR2 SYDVKM. The length of the CDR3 is 16 residues. The CDR3: CASSFRRAGGLETQYF. The CDR3 DNA reads as TGTGCCAGCAGTTTTCGGCGAGCGGGAGGGCTTGAGACCCAGTACTTC.

The chain joins TRBV11-2 to TRBJ2-7, with a possible D match to TRBD2 (5 bases). V lost 5 bases, J lost 3 bases, and 14 bases lay in between. The CDR3 consists of 14 residues. Germline V gene lookup returns CDR1 SGHAT and CDR2 FQNNGV. CDR3 loop: CASSKAGLIYEQYF. The CDR3 DNA reads TGTGCCAGCAGCAAAGCCGGACTGATCTACGAGCAGTACTTC.

The genes are TRBV28 and TRBJ2-7, with D perhaps matching TRBD2 (5 bases). Trimming pared 7 bases from V and 4 bases from J, leaving 20 bases between. Germline CDR1 is MDHEN and CDR2 is SYDVKM. This CDR3 has 15 amino acids. CDR3 in amino acids: CASNPADWQEYEQYF. In nucleotides, the CDR3 is TGTGCCAGCAACCCGGCGGACTGGCAAGAATACGAGCAGTACTTC.

The V call is TRBV29-1, the J call TRBJ1-3; D is uncertain. CDR1 is SQVTM, CDR2 ANQGSEA, per germline. The V and J ends lost 7 bases and 3 bases respectively, with 13 bases between them. This CDR3 has 13 amino acids. The chain's CDR3 is CSAREGYGNTIYF. The CDR3 DNA is TGCAGCGCCCGCGAGGGCTATGGAAACACCATATATTTT.

This sequence joins TRBV10-3 and TRBJ1-1; D is perhaps TRBD1 (6 bases). This CDR3 spans 16 amino acids. CDR1 is ENHRY, CDR2 SYGVKD, per germline. V was trimmed by 2 bases and J by 0 bases, leaving 13 bases between them. The DNA for the CDR3 is TGTGCCATCAGTGAGGTGGGGGCACGTCTGAACACTGAAGCTTTCTTT. Its translation: CAISEVGARLNTEAFF.

The V call is TRBV5-6, the J call TRBJ1-4; D perhaps matches TRBD1 (5 bases). CDR3 size: 16 residues. V lost 4 bases and J 4 bases, leaving 17 bases between the germline ends. CDR1 SGHDT and CDR2 YYEEEE come from the germline V gene. CDR3 DNA sequence: TGTGCCAGCAGCACCGGTGGGGCACACGGTAATGAAAAACTGTTTTTT. This translates into CASSTGGAHGNEKLFF.

The chain links TRBV5-6 to TRBJ2-6; D call uncertain. CDR3 size: 15 residues. The ends were cut back, 4 bases at V and 0 bases at J, with 8 bases in the middle. The V gene's germline CDR1 is SGHDT and CDR2 YYEEEE. The CDR3 DNA reads TGTGCCAGCAGCACCTATAACTCTGGGGCCAACGTCCTGACTTTC. The encoded protein is CASSTYNSGANVLTF.